The rows below give T cell receptor beta chains drawn from one sample of a study of blood T cell repertoires in COVID-19. Method: immunoSEQ multiplex PCR; TCRdb's copy keeps in-frame clones and lacks some. Of around 97,000 clones in the sample, about 80% were seen once. Material for sequencing was peripheral blood. The receptors originated from a human donor in a cohort sampled during active or convalescent COVID-19. Both conserved end residues are part of each CDR3. Fields, in order: J gene, D gene, clone size, V gene, CDR3 protein, CDR3 DNA. A D gene is named only where the DNA matches it firmly. Expanded clones are given a class, and other clones once, few, many or no size at all.

TRBJ2-2 NA NA TRBV28 CASSLWGRGGGELFF TGTGCCAGCAGTTTATGGGGTCGGGGAGGCGGGGAGCTGTTTTTT
TRBJ1-2 NA NA TRBV19 CASTDGIGFYGYTF TGTGCCAGTACGGACGGGATAGGGTTCTATGGCTACACCTTC
TRBJ1-2 NA NA TRBV4-1 CASSQVQGMDGYTF TGCGCCAGCAGCCAAGTTCAGGGTATGGATGGCTACACCTTC
TRBJ1-3 NA once TRBV2 CASSVEQVSGNTIYF TGTGCCAGCAGTGTGGAGCAAGTCTCTGGAAACACCATATATTTT
TRBJ2-3 NA NA TRBV6-5 CAAQGGGTDTQYF TGTGCCGCGCAGGGGGGCGGGACAGATACGCAGTATTTT
TRBJ2-7 TRBD2 few TRBV10-3 CAIGPSGSYEQYF TGTGCCATCGGACCTAGCGGCTCCTACGAGCAGTACTTC
TRBJ1-1 NA NA TRBV11-2 CASSSPFVMNTEAFF TGTGCCAGCAGCTCCCCTTTCGTAATGAACACTGAAGCTTTCTTT
TRBJ2-7 TRBD2 NA TRBV11-3 CASSQQTPLAGVNEQYF TGTGCCAGCAGCCAACAGACCCCCCTAGCGGGGGTAAACGAGCAGTACTTC
TRBJ1-2 TRBD1 NA TRBV14 CASSSPGQGAWGYTF TGTGCCAGCAGCTCACCGGGACAGGGGGCATGGGGCTACACCTTC
TRBJ2-7 TRBD1 NA TRBV9 CASSAQGAGDEQYF TGTGCCAGCAGCGCACAGGGGGCAGGGGACGAGCAGTACTTC
TRBJ2-3 NA NA TRBV10-1 CASSVQGTDTQYF TGCGCCAGCAGTGTACAGGGTACAGATACGCAGTATTTT
TRBJ2-7 TRBD1 NA TRBV6-5 CASSRQGVGSYEQYF TGTGCCAGCAGTCGACAGGGGGTGGGATCCTACGAGCAGTACTTC
TRBJ1-1 NA once TRBV11-3 CASSLAAGGTEAFF TGTGCCAGCAGCTTAGCTGCCGGGGGCACTGAAGCTTTCTTT
TRBJ1-5 NA NA TRBV2 CASNQPLRGAHPNSNQPQHF TGTGCCAGCAACCAGCCCCTTCGGGGGGCACATCCTAATAGCAATCAGCCCCAGCATTTT
TRBJ1-2 TRBD1 NA TRBV3-1/TRBV3-2 CASSQDRTGAVNTF TGTGCCAGCAGCCAAGATAGGACAGGGGCAGTAAACACCTTC
TRBJ2-1 NA NA TRBV15 CATSRGKFAGAFYNEQFF TGTGCCACCAGCAGAGGGAAATTCGCGGGGGCCTTTTACAATGAGCAGTTCTTC
TRBJ1-5 NA once TRBV6-4 CASSDSQGTSNQPQHF TGTGCCAGCAGTGACTCGCAGGGTACGAGCAATCAGCCCCAGCATTTT
TRBJ2-6 NA NA TRBV5-1 CASSPWGVAVLAHSEANVLTF TGCGCCAGCAGCCCATGGGGGGTGGCAGTTCTAGCCCATTCTGAGGCCAACGTCCTGACTTTC
TRBJ2-3 NA NA TRBV5-6 CASSLEPRGGTDTQYF TGTGCCAGCAGCTTGGAACCACGAGGTGGCACAGATACGCAGTATTTT
TRBJ1-5 TRBD1 NA TRBV30 CAWSRKGQGGNQPQHF TGTGCCTGGAGTAGGAAGGGACAGGGGGGCAATCAGCCCCAGCATTTT
TRBJ2-4 TRBD1 NA TRBV9 CASSGGTGEGAKNIQYF TGTGCCAGCAGCGGAGGAACAGGGGAAGGAGCCAAAAACATTCAGTACTTC
TRBJ1-5 NA once TRBV3-1/TRBV3-2 CASSQSWGGRGQPQHF TGTGCCAGCAGCCAATCCTGGGGGGGCCGAGGACAGCCCCAGCATTTT
TRBJ2-1 TRBD2 once TRBV9 CASSLRGSGGAGNEQFF TGTGCCAGCAGCCTTCGGGGTAGCGGGGGGGCTGGCAATGAGCAGTTCTTC
TRBJ2-6 NA NA TRBV11-2 CASSFDSSGANVLTF TGTGCCAGCAGCTTCGACAGCTCTGGGGCCAACGTCCTGACTTTC
TRBJ2-1 TRBD2 NA TRBV12-5 CASGLQWTSGDNEQFF TGTGCTAGTGGTTTGCAATGGACTAGCGGGGACAATGAGCAGTTCTTC
TRBJ1-2 TRBD1 NA TRBV2 CASKERDRGSGYTF TGTGCCAGCAAAGAACGGGACAGGGGAAGTGGCTACACCTTC
TRBJ1-6 TRBD1 NA TRBV25-1 CASSEYGTENSPLHF TGTGCCAGCAGTGAATATGGGACAGAAAATTCACCCCTCCACTTT
TRBJ1-6 NA NA TRBV6-2/TRBV6-3 CASSQTGSPLHF TGTGCCAGCAGCCAAACTGGTTCACCCCTCCACTTT
TRBJ1-1 TRBD1 NA TRBV18 CASSPGQGNGAEAFF TGTGCCAGCTCACCCGGACAGGGAAACGGAGCTGAAGCTTTCTTT
TRBJ2-1 TRBD2 NA TRBV4-1 CASSRSGGAEFF TGCGCCAGCAGCCGGTCGGGGGGGGCTGAGTTCTTC
TRBJ2-7 TRBD2 NA TRBV4-1 CASSRGTSGGFSNEQYF TGCGCCAGCAGCCGTGGGACTAGCGGGGGTTTTTCGAACGAGCAGTACTTC
TRBJ2-2 NA NA TRBV3-1/TRBV3-2 CASSQGPGVAGELFF TGTGCCAGCAGCCAAGGCCCCGGGGTGGCCGGGGAGCTGTTTTTT
TRBJ1-5 NA NA TRBV5-3 CARTWPQHF TGTGCCAGAACTTGGCCCCAGCATTTT
TRBJ2-2 NA NA TRBV19 CASMLRTISATGELFF TGTGCCAGTATGCTCAGGACAATTTCAGCCACCGGGGAGCTGTTTTTT
TRBJ2-7 NA NA TRBV7-9 CASTYTGLGEQYF TGTGCCAGCACCTACACAGGTCTTGGCGAGCAGTACTTC
TRBJ2-5 TRBD1 NA TRBV6-6 CASRTGGEQTQYF TGTGCCAGCCGGACAGGGGGCGAACAGACCCAGTACTTC
TRBJ1-2 NA NA TRBV6-6 CASSPGRGSYGYTF TGTGCCAGCAGCCCCGGGAGGGGCTCCTATGGCTACACCTTC
TRBJ1-1 NA NA TRBV2 CASRYRGQQNTEAFF TGTGCCAGCCGCTACCGGGGACAACAGAACACTGAAGCTTTCTTT
TRBJ2-3 TRBD1 NA TRBV7-2 CASRTRTGGGTDTQYF TGTGCCAGCAGGACCCGAACAGGGGGCGGCACAGATACGCAGTATTTT
TRBJ1-4 NA NA TRBV16 CASSSLRGGDEKLFF TGTGCCAGCAGCTCCTTGAGGGGAGGGGATGAAAAACTGTTTTTT
TRBJ1-6 TRBD1 NA TRBV24-1 CATNETGTDNSPLHF TGTGCCACCAATGAAACCGGGACAGACAATTCACCCCTCCACTTT
TRBJ2-3 TRBD2 NA TRBV28 CASSPSLAGVTDTQYF TGTGCCAGCAGCCCAAGTCTAGCGGGGGTAACAGATACGCAGTATTTT
TRBJ1-5 NA NA TRBV7-2 CASSSPYAQGNQPQHF TGTGCCAGCAGCTCCCCCTACGCACAGGGCAATCAGCCCCAGCATTTT
TRBJ2-5 TRBD2 NA TRBV2 CASVPGLAGQETQYF TGTGCCAGCGTACCGGGACTAGCGGGGCAAGAGACCCAGTACTTC
TRBJ1-3 TRBD1 NA TRBV6-5 CASTKFGTGLNTIYF TGTGCCAGCACTAAATTTGGGACAGGGCTAAACACCATATATTTT
TRBJ1-5 TRBD1 NA TRBV6-1 CASSERQGAHRPQHF TGTGCCAGCAGTGAGCGGCAGGGGGCCCACCGGCCCCAGCATTTT
TRBJ2-5 TRBD2 once TRBV5-1 CASRLAGSQETQYF TGCGCCAGCAGACTAGCGGGGAGCCAAGAGACCCAGTACTTC
TRBJ2-5 NA NA TRBV5-6 CASSSQETQYF TGTGCCAGCAGCTCTCAAGAGACCCAGTACTTC
TRBJ1-4 NA NA TRBV29-1 CSVRQGPNEKLFF TGCAGCGTTAGGCAGGGTCCTAATGAAAAACTGTTTTTT
TRBJ1-5 NA many TRBV19 CASMRGGGQPQHF TGTGCCAGTATGAGGGGGGGCGGTCAGCCCCAGCATTTT
TRBJ2-5 NA NA TRBV27 CTSSPLELQETQYF TGTACCAGCAGCCCACTCGAGCTTCAAGAGACCCAGTACTTC
TRBJ1-4 NA NA TRBV7-9 CASSLRDKHEKLFF TGTGCCAGCAGCTTACGGGACAAGCATGAAAAACTGTTTTTT